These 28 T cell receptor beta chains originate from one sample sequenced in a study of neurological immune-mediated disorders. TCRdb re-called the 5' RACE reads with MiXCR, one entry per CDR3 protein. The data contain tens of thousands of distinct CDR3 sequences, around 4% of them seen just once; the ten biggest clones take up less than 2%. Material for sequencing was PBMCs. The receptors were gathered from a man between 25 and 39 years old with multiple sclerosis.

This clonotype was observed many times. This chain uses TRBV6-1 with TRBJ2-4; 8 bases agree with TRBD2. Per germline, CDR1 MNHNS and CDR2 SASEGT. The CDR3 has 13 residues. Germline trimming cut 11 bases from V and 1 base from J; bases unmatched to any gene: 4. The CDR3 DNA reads TGTGCCTGCGGGGGGAAGGCCAAAAACATTCAGTACTTC. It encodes CACGGKAKNIQYF.

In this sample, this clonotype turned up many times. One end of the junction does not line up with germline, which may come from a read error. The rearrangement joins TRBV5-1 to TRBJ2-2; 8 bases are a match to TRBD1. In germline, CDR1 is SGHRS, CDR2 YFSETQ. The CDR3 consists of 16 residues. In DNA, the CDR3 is TGCGCCAGCTGCTTCGGGACAGGTAGTAACACCGGGGAGCTGTTTTTT. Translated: CASCFGTGSNTGELFF.

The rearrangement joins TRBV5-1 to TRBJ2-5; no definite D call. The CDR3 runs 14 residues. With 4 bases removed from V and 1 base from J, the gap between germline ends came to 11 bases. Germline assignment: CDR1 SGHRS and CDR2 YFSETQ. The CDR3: CASSVNPPQETQYF. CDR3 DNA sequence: TGCGCCAGCAGCGTGAACCCCCCCCAAGAGACCCAGTACTTC.

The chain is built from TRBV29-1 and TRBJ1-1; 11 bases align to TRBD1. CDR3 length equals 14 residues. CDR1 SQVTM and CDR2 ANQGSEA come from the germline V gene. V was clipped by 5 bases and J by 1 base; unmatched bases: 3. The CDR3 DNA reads TGCAGCGTTAGAGGACAGGGGGCGAACACTGAAGCTTTCTTT. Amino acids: CSVRGQGANTEAFF. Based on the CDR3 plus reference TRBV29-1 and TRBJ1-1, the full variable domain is SAVISQKPSRDICQRGTSLTIQCQVDSQVTMMFWYRQQPGQSLTLIATANQGSEATYESGFVIDKFPISRPNLTFSTLTVSNMSPEDSSIYLCSVRGQGANTEAFFGQGTRLTVV.

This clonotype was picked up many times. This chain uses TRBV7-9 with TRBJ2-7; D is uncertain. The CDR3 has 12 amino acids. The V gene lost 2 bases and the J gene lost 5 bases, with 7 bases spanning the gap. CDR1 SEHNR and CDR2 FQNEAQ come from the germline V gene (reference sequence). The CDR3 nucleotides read TGTGCCAGCAGCTTATTCGATAACGAGCAGTACTTC. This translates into CASSLFDNEQYF.

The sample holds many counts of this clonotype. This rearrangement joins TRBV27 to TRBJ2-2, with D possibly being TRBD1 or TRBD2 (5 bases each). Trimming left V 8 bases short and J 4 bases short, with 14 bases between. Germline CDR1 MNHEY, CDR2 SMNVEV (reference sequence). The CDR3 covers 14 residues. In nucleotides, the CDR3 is TGTGCCAGCCTTGGTCTTGGGGGCACCGGGGAGCTGTTTTTT. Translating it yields CASLGLGGTGELFF.

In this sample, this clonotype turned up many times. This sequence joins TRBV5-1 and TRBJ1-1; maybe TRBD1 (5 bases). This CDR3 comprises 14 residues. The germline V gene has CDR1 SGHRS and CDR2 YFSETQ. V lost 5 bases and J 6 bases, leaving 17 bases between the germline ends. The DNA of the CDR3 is TGCGCCAGCAGTTCGTGGGGGGATTTGGCTGAAGCTTTCTTT. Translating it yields CASSSWGDLAEAFF.

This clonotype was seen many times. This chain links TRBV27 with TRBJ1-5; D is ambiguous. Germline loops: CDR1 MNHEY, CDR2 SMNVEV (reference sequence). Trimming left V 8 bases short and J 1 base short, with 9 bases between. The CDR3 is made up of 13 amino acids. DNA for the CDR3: TGTGCCAGCCGAGACGGGAGCAATCAGCCCCAGCATTTT. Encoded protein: CASRDGSNQPQHF.

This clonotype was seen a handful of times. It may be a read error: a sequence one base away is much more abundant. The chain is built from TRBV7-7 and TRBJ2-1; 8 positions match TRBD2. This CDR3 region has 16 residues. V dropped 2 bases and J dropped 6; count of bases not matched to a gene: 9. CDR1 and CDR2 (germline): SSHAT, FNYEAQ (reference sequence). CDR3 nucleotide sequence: TGTGCCAGCAGCTTACGGGTGATTAGCGGGGCCAATGAGCAGTTCTTC. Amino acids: CASSLRVISGANEQFF.

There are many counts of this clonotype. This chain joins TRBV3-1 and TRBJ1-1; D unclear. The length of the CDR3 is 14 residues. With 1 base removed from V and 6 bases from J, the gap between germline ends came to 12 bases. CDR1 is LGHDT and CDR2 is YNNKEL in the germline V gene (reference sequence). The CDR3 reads CASSQVVGIAEAFF. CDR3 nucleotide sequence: TGTGCCAGCAGCCAAGTGGTGGGGATAGCTGAAGCTTTCTTT.

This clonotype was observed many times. CDR3 in amino acids: CASSAPGTDYGYTF. The CDR3 nucleotides are TGTGCCAGCAGCGCCCCGGGGACAGACTATGGCTACACCTTC. The V and J genes are TRBV7-9 and TRBJ1-2, with 7 positions matching TRBD1. Germline V gene lookup returns CDR1 SEHNR and CDR2 FQNEAQ (reference sequence). This CDR3 is 14 amino acids long. V was pared by 5 bases and J by 3 bases, with 6 bases of the junction left unmatched.

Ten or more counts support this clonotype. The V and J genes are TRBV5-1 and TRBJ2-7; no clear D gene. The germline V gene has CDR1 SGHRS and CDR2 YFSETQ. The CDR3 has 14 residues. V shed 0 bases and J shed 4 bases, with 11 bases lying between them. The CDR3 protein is CASSLGGASYEQYF. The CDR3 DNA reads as TGCGCCAGCAGCTTGGGCGGCGCGTCTTACGAGCAGTACTTC.

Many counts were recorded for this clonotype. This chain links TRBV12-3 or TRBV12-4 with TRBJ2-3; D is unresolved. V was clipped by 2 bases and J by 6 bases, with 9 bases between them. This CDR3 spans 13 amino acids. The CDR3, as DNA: TGTGCCAGCAGTTTATACCCGCTGGATACGCAGTATTTT. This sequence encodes CASSLYPLDTQYF.

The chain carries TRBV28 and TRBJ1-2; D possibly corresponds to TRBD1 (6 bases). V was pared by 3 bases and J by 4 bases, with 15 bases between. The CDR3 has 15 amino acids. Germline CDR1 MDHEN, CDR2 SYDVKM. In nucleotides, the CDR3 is TGTGCCAGCAGTTTCCGCGGGGGGCGCGGCTATGGCTACACCTTC. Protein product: CASSFRGGRGYGYTF.

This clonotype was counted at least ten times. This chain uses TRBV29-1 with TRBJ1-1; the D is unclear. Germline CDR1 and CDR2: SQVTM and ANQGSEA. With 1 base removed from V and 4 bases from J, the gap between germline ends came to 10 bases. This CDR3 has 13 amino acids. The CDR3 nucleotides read TGCAGCGTTGAAGTGTCTGGGTTCACTGAAGCTTTCTTT. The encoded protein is CSVEVSGFTEAFF.

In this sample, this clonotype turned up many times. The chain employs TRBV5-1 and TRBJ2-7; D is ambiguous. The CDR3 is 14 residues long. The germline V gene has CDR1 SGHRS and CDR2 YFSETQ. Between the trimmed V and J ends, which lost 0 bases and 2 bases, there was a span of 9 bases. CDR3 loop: CASSLVDSTYEQYF. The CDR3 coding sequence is TGCGCCAGCAGCTTGGTCGACTCAACCTACGAGCAGTACTTC. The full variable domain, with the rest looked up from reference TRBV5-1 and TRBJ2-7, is KAGVTQTPRYLIKTRGQQVTLSCSPISGHRSVSWYQQTPGQGLQFLFEYFSETQRNKGNFPGRFSGRQFSNSRSEMNVSTLELGDSALYLCASSLVDSTYEQYFGPGTRLTVT.

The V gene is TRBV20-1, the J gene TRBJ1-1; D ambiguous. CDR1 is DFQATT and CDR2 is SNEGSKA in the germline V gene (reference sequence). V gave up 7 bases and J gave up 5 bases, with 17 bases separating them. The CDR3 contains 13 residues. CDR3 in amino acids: CSGRTGRSTEAFF. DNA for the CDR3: TGCAGTGGGAGAACCGGGAGGAGTACTGAAGCTTTCTTT.

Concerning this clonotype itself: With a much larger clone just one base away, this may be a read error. DNA for the CDR3: TGTGCCAGCTCACCACAGTCGGGGCAGGGGGACATGGAAGCTTTCTTT. Its translation is CASSPQSGQGDMEAFF. The rearrangement joins TRBV18 to TRBJ1-1; TRBD1 matches at 7 bases. Germline V gene lookup returns CDR1 KGHSH and CDR2 LQKENI. This CDR3 is 16 amino acids long. The ends lost 1 base at V and 8 bases at J; junction bases unmatched: 13.

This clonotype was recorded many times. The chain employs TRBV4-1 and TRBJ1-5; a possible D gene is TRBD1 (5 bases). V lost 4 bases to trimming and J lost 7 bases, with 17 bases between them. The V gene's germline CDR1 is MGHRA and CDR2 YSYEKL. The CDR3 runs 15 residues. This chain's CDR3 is CASSLGTDRYQPQHF. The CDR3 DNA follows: TGCGCCAGCAGCCTAGGGACCGACAGATACCAGCCCCAGCATTTT.

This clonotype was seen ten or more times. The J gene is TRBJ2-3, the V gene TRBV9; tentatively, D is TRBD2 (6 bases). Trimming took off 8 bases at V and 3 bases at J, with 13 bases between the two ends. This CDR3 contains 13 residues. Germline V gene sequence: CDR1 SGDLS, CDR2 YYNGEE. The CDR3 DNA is TGTGCCAGTAATCCGGGGGAGACAGATACGCAGTATTTT. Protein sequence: CASNPGETDTQYF.

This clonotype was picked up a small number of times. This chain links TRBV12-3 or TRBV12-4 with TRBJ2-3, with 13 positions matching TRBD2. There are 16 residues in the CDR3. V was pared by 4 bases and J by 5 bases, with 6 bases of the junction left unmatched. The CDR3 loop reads CASSSTSGGAIDTQYF. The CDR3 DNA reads TGTGCCAGCAGTTCCACTAGCGGGGGGGCGATAGATACGCAGTATTTT.

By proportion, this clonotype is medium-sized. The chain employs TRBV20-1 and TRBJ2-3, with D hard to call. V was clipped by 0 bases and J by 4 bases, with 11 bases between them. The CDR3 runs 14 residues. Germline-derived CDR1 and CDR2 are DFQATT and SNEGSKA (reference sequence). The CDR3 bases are TGCAGTGCTAGAGACCCGAAAGGGTCAGATACGCAGTATTTT. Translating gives CSARDPKGSDTQYF.

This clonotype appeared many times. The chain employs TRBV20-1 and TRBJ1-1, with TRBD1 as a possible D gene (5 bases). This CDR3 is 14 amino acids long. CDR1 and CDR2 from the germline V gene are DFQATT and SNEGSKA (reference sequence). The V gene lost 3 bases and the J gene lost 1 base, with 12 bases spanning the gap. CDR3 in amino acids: CSARMGGRNTEAFF. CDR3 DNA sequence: TGCAGTGCTAGGATGGGGGGGAGGAACACTGAAGCTTTCTTT.

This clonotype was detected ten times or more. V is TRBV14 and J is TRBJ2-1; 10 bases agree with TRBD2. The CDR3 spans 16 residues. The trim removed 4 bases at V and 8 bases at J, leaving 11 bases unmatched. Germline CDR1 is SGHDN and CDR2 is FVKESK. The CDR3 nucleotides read TGTGCCAGCAGCCCCCTGGGGAGCGGGGGGGCCTATGAGCAGTTCTTC. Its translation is CASSPLGSGGAYEQFF.

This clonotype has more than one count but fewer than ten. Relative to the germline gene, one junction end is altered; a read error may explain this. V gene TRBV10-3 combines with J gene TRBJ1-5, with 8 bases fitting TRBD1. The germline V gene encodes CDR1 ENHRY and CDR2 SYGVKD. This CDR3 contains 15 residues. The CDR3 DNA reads TGTGCCATCAGTGGCCTTGGGACAGGAAGCCGGCCCCAGAATTTT. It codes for CAISGLGTGSRPQNF.

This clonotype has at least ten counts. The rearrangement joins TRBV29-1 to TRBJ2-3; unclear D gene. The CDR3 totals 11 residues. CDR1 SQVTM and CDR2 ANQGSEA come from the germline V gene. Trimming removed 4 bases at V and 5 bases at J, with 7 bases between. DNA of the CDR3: TGCAGCGTTGCCTTAGGAGATACGCAGTATTTT. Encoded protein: CSVALGDTQYF.

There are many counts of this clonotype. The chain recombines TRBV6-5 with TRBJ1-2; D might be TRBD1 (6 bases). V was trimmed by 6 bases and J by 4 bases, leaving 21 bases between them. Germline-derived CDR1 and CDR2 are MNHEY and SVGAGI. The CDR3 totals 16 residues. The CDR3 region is CASSRTGTLGAYGYTF. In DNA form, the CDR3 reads TGTGCCAGCAGCCGCACCGGGACCTTGGGGGCCTATGGCTACACCTTC.

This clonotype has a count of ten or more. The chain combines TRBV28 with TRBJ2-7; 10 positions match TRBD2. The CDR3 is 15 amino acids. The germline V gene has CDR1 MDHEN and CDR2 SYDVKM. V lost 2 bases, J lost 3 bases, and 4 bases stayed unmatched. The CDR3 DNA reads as TGTGCCAGCAGTTTAGGCGGACTAGCGGACTACGAGCAGTACTTC. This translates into CASSLGGLADYEQYF.